This is a list of T cell receptor beta chains from one sample in a study of blood T cell repertoires in COVID-19. The table came from immunoSEQ multiplex PCR; TCRdb's copy has only in-frame clones and leaves some out. The top ten hold about 2% of the sample, which has 200,000 to 250,000 clones, around 81% seen once. The material sequenced was peripheral blood. The receptors were sampled from a man between 25 and 39 years old who had recovered from COVID-19. Both conserved end residues are part of each CDR3. The D gene is left open where the match is weak. Size tells how often a clone was seen (once, few, many) or the class of an expanded clone, and some rows leave it out.

D,J,V,size,CDR3,DNA
TRBD1,TRBJ2-1,TRBV6-5,.,CASSYSYRGQNEQFF,TGTGCCAGCAGTTACTCTTACAGGGGGCAAAATGAGCAGTTCTTC
TRBD1,TRBJ1-2,TRBV5-1,.,CASSTTGGDNYGYTF,TGCGCCAGCAGCACGACAGGGGGTGATAACTATGGCTACACCTTC
.,TRBJ2-2,TRBV28,.,CASSSPEGGTGELFF,TGTGCCAGCAGTTCTCCGGAGGGGGGGACCGGGGAGCTGTTTTTT
TRBD1,TRBJ1-2,TRBV19,.,CASSTPGGDYGYTF,TGTGCCAGTAGTACCCCAGGGGGCGACTATGGCTACACCTTC
.,TRBJ1-2,TRBV11-2,.,CASSALLGGGGPFYGYTF,TGTGCCAGCAGCGCCCTGCTGGGGGGCGGGGGCCCGTTCTATGGCTACACCTTC
.,TRBJ1-1,TRBV15,.,CATSRDRGNEAFF,TGTGCCACCAGCAGAGATCGGGGAAATGAAGCTTTCTTT
.,TRBJ2-3,TRBV9,.,CASSVSTDTQYF,TGTGCCAGCAGCGTGAGTACAGATACGCAGTATTTT
TRBD2,TRBJ2-3,TRBV3-1/TRBV3-2,once,CASSQVGTRVADTQYF,TGTGCCAGCAGCCAAGTGGGGACTAGAGTTGCAGATACGCAGTATTTT
.,TRBJ1-5,TRBV18,.,CASSPTENQPQHF,TGTGCCAGCTCACCTACAGAGAATCAGCCCCAGCATTTT
.,TRBJ1-1,TRBV11-2,.,CASSLRGFEAFF,TGTGCCAGCAGCTTAAGGGGCTTCGAAGCTTTCTTT
.,TRBJ1-5,TRBV5-8,.,CASSLYGLGNQPQHF,TGTGCCAGCAGCTTGTACGGTCTCGGGAATCAGCCCCAGCATTTT
TRBD2,TRBJ2-2,TRBV5-1,.,CASSFLAGGNTGELFF,TGCGCCAGCAGCTTTCTAGCGGGGGGGAACACCGGGGAGCTGTTTTTT
.,TRBJ2-3,TRBV11-2,.,CASSSLLEIMQYF,TGTGCCAGCAGCTCCCTGTTAGAGATAATGCAGTATTTT
TRBD1,TRBJ1-1,TRBV6-5,few,CASAGQGGTEAFF,TGTGCCAGCGCGGGGCAGGGGGGCACTGAAGCTTTCTTT
.,TRBJ1-1,TRBV28,few,CASSLEDTEAFF,TGTGCCAGCAGTTTAGAGGACACTGAAGCTTTCTTT
.,TRBJ1-6,TRBV28,few,CASRRREDNSPLHF,TGTGCCAGCAGGCGACGGGAGGACAATTCACCCCTCCACTTT
TRBD2,TRBJ2-3,TRBV2,.,CASRWGAGGSTDTQYF,TGTGCCAGCAGGTGGGGAGCGGGGGGGAGCACAGATACGCAGTATTTT
.,TRBJ2-3,TRBV7-9,.,CASSPTKPTDTQYF,TGTGCCAGCAGCCCGACTAAACCCACAGATACGCAGTATTTT
TRBD2,TRBJ2-1,TRBV13,.,CASSLALAGPRGEQFF,TGTGCCAGCAGCTTAGCACTAGCGGGGCCCCGGGGTGAGCAGTTCTTC
TRBD1,TRBJ1-4,TRBV6-5,.,CASSFAGTGNEKLFF,TGTGCCAGCAGTTTCGCCGGGACAGGCAATGAAAAACTGTTTTTT
.,TRBJ1-5,TRBV20-1,once,CSASLQALSNQPQHF,TGCAGTGCTAGTCTCCAGGCCCTTAGCAATCAGCCCCAGCATTTT
TRBD2,TRBJ2-7,TRBV12-3/TRBV12-4,once,CASSPSAGDEQYF,TGTGCCAGCAGTCCCTCCGCGGGGGACGAGCAGTACTTC
TRBD1,TRBJ2-5,TRBV6-6,once,CASSRQGRVGQYF,TGTGCCAGCAGTCGACAGGGCCGGGTAGGCCAGTACTTC
TRBD1,TRBJ2-7,TRBV7-6,.,CASSQDREYEQYF,TGTGCCAGCAGCCAGGACAGGGAATACGAGCAGTACTTC
.,TRBJ1-1,TRBV12-3/TRBV12-4,.,CASSLRRTEAFF,TGTGCCAGCAGTTTGAGGCGCACTGAAGCTTTCTTT
.,TRBJ2-2,TRBV7-3,.,CASSRYGGELFF,TGTGCCAGCAGCCGTTACGGCGGGGAGCTGTTTTTT
TRBD1,TRBJ1-1,TRBV9,.,CASSVPTGETEAFF,TGTGCCAGCAGCGTCCCAACAGGGGAGACTGAAGCTTTCTTT
TRBD1,TRBJ1-5,TRBV19,.,CASSIEPTGGQGQPQHF,TGTGCCAGTAGTATAGAGCCGACAGGGGGACAGGGTCAGCCCCAGCATTTT
TRBD1,TRBJ1-1,TRBV19,.,CASSTSRDSYTEAFF,TGTGCCAGTAGTACCAGCCGGGACAGTTACACTGAAGCTTTCTTT
.,TRBJ1-3,TRBV9,.,CASSETYSGNTIYF,TGTGCCAGCAGCGAAACCTACTCTGGAAACACCATATATTTT
TRBD1,TRBJ2-1,TRBV6-5,.,CASSPGTGGYNEQFF,TGTGCCAGCAGTCCCGGGACAGGGGGCTACAATGAGCAGTTCTTC
TRBD1,TRBJ2-2,TRBV18,.,CASSPFGQGGGELFF,TGTGCCAGCTCGCCCTTCGGACAGGGCGGGGGGGAGCTGTTTTTT
TRBD1,TRBJ2-2,TRBV4-2,.,CASSQETTGTGVGELFF,TGTGCCAGCAGCCAAGAAACAACCGGGACAGGGGTCGGGGAGCTGTTTTTT
.,TRBJ1-5,TRBV19,few,CASSIAAGTFNQPQHF,TGTGCCAGTAGTATAGCGGCAGGGACTTTTAATCAGCCCCAGCATTTT
.,TRBJ2-3,TRBV19,once,CASSIRQSDTQYF,TGTGCCAGTAGTATAAGACAGTCAGATACGCAGTATTTT
.,TRBJ1-2,TRBV5-4,.,CASSLETAGGYTF,TGTGCCAGCAGCTTGGAAACAGCTGGTGGCTACACCTTC
TRBD2,TRBJ2-2,TRBV13,.,CASSLGPLWRGGVTGELFF,TGTGCCAGCAGCTTAGGACCGCTCTGGCGGGGGGGAGTCACCGGGGAGCTGTTTTTT
.,TRBJ1-2,TRBV6-5,.,CASSFTPPGAYGYTF,TGTGCCAGCAGTTTCACCCCCCCCGGAGCTTATGGCTACACCTTC
.,TRBJ1-1,TRBV5-1,once,CASSFYQENTEAFF,TGCGCCAGCAGCTTCTATCAGGAGAACACTGAAGCTTTCTTT
.,TRBJ1-4,TRBV19,.,CASRVSGEKLFF,TGTGCCAGTAGGGTAAGCGGTGAAAAACTGTTTTTT
TRBD1,TRBJ2-5,TRBV10-3,many,CATAEPTGGMETQYF,TGTGCCACCGCCGAACCGACAGGGGGAATGGAGACCCAGTACTTC
.,TRBJ1-2,TRBV12-3/TRBV12-4,.,CASSGLLSYGYTF,TGTGCCAGCAGTGGACTGCTTAGCTATGGCTACACCTTC
.,TRBJ2-1,TRBV7-3,.,CASSLEGGNEQFF,TGTGCCAGCAGCTTAGAGGGGGGGAATGAGCAGTTCTTC
.,TRBJ1-2,TRBV2,.,CASTLTGSLYGYTF,TGTGCCAGCACTTTGACAGGCTCCCTCTATGGCTACACCTTC
.,TRBJ2-3,TRBV3-1/TRBV3-2,.,CASSFRTGTDTQYF,TGTGCCAGCAGCTTCCGGACTGGCACAGATACGCAGTATTTT
.,TRBJ2-2,TRBV7-9,.,CASRGQDHTNTGELFF,TGTGCCAGCAGGGGTCAGGATCACACGAACACCGGGGAGCTGTTTTTT
.,TRBJ1-4,TRBV7-9,.,CASAVGGSNEKLFF,TGTGCCAGCGCTGTCGGAGGGAGTAACGAAAAACTGTTTTTT
.,TRBJ1-5,TRBV6-5,.,CASRKPGDYQPQHF,TGTGCCAGCAGAAAACCGGGAGATTATCAGCCCCAGCATTTT
TRBD2,TRBJ2-3,TRBV3-1/TRBV3-2,once,CASSPGTSGVGHTQYF,TGTGCCAGCAGCCCTGGGACTAGCGGGGTCGGACATACGCAGTATTTT
.,TRBJ2-7,TRBV18,.,CASSPGNGNPEQYF,TGTGCCAGCTCCCCCGGGAACGGAAACCCCGAGCAGTACTTC
TRBD2,TRBJ2-3,TRBV5-4,.,CASSLAGGTDTQYF,TGTGCCAGCAGCTTAGCGGGGGGAACAGATACGCAGTATTTT